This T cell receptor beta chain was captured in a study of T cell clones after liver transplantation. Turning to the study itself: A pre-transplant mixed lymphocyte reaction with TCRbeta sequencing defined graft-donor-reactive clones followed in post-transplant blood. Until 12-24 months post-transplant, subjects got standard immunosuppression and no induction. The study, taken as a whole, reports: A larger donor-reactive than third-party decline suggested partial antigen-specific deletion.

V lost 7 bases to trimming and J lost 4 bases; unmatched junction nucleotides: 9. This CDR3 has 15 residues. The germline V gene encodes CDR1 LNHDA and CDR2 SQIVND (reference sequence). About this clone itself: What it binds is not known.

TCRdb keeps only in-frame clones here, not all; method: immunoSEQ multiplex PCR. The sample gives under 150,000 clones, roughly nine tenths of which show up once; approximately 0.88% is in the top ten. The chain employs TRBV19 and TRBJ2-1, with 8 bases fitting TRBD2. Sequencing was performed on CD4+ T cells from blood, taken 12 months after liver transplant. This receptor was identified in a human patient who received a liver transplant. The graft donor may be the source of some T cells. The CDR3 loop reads CASNIGSGTYNEQFF. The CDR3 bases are TGTGCCAGTAACATAGGTAGCGGGACTTACAATGAGCAGTTCTTC.